This passage covers 24 T cell receptor beta chains from one sample sequenced in a study of blood T cell repertoires in COVID-19. Profiling relied on immunoSEQ multiplex PCR, and the TCRdb table lists in-frame clones only, not all of them. The table lists 270,000 or so clones, approximately 90% of them singletons. Specimen: PBMCs or T cells enriched from blood (not recorded which). These receptors were obtained from a young woman with acute COVID-19.

The chain uses TRBV30 and TRBJ2-1; D perhaps matches TRBD1 (6 bases). Trimming removed 3 bases from V and 8 bases from J, with 14 bases in between. This CDR3 comprises 13 residues. Per the germline V gene, CDR1 is GTSNPN and CDR2 is SVGIG (reference sequence). The CDR3 coding sequence is TGTGCCTGGAGCACAGGGAATTTGGATGAGCAGTTCTTC. This codes for CAWSTGNLDEQFF.

The chain combines TRBV13 with TRBJ1-1; D is perhaps TRBD1 (6 bases). Germline lookup yields CDR1 PRHDT and CDR2 FYEKMQ (reference sequence). This CDR3 region has 14 residues. V lost 7 bases to trimming and J lost 0 bases, with 12 bases between them. The CDR3 DNA sequence: TGTGCCAGCACATTCGGGGGGCTGAACACTGAAGCTTTCTTT. Translated, it gives CASTFGGLNTEAFF.

CDR3 loop: CASSLRTGGSYEQYF. The CDR3 coding sequence is TGTGCCAGCAGTTTAAGGACAGGGGGCTCCTACGAGCAGTACTTC. The V and J genes are TRBV27 and TRBJ2-7; TRBD1 matches at 10 bases. Germline V lookup: CDR1 MNHEY, CDR2 SMNVEV (reference sequence). The CDR3 has 15 amino acids. V shed 2 bases and J 0 bases; nucleotides not matched to a gene: 1.

CDR3 loop: CASRRDNTGSSGTGELFF. The CDR3 DNA is TGTGCCAGCAGGAGAGATAACACCGGGAGCTCGGGGACCGGGGAGCTGTTTTTT. The V and J genes are TRBV27 and TRBJ2-2; D perhaps matches TRBD2 (6 bases). The germline gives CDR1 MNHEY, CDR2 SMNVEV (reference sequence). The CDR3 is 18 amino acids. V lost 6 bases, J lost 5 bases, and 25 bases lay in between.

V gene TRBV28 combines with J gene TRBJ1-2, with 7 positions matching TRBD1. Germline V gene data show CDR1 as MDHEN and CDR2 as SYDVKM. The CDR3 sequence is 13 residues long. V lost 6 bases, J lost 3 bases, and 4 bases stayed unmatched. The CDR3 DNA follows: TGTGCCAGCAGCGTACAGGGGCACTATGGCTACACCTTC. Amino acid sequence: CASSVQGHYGYTF.

The rearrangement links TRBV2 to TRBJ2-1; the match to TRBD2 covers 13 bases. This CDR3 has 15 amino acids. Germline V gene sequence: CDR1 SNHLY, CDR2 FYNNEI. V shed 5 bases and J 8 bases; nucleotides not matched to a gene: 6. Written as DNA, the CDR3 is TGTGCCAGCAGTTCCGGGACTAGCGGGATCTATGAGCAGTTCTTC. Encoded protein: CASSSGTSGIYEQFF.

This sequence joins TRBV7-8 and TRBJ2-5; 15 bases are shared with TRBD2. CDR1 and CDR2 (germline): SGHVS, FQNEAQ. The V and J ends lost 2 bases and 4 bases, in that order; junction bases with no gene match: 14. The CDR3 sequence is 20 residues long. CDR3 protein: CASSLIQSWTSGRGSETQYF. CDR3 DNA: TGTGCCAGCAGCTTAATCCAGAGCTGGACTAGCGGGAGGGGTTCAGAGACCCAGTACTTC.

This rearrangement joins TRBV3-1 (or the pseudogene TRBV3-2) to TRBJ2-1, with TRBD2 matching over 8 bases. The junction had 5 bases not matched to a gene; V was cut back by 3 bases and J by 10 bases. This CDR3 contains 13 residues. Germline V gene lookup returns CDR1 LGHDT and CDR2 YNNKEL (reference sequence). The CDR3 protein is CASSQGTSWEQFF. As DNA, the CDR3 is TGTGCCAGCAGCCAGGGGACTAGTTGGGAGCAGTTCTTC.

This clone has just a few counts. V and J are TRBV6-2 or TRBV6-3 and TRBJ1-5; 7 nucleotides align to TRBD1. The germline V gene encodes CDR1 MNHEY and CDR2 SVGEGT. CDR3 size: 19 residues. Trimming cost V 4 bases and J 1 base; bases outside gene matches: 16. The CDR3 region is CASSFETRQGKLSNQPQHF. CDR3 coding DNA: TGTGCCAGCAGTTTCGAAACGAGACAGGGCAAGTTGAGCAATCAGCCCCAGCATTTT.

J is TRBJ1-4 and V is TRBV6-5; 7 bases align to TRBD1. The V and J ends lost 6 bases and 5 bases, in that order; junction bases with no gene match: 6. This CDR3 contains 14 residues. The germline CDR1 and CDR2 sequences are MNHEY and SVGAGI. The CDR3 nucleotides read TGTGCCAGCAGGAGCGACAGGGAGAATGAAAAACTGTTTTTT. This codes for CASRSDRENEKLFF.

The V call is TRBV21-1, the J call TRBJ1-3; the table's D call, TRBD1, was not checked against the DNA. TRBV21-1 counts as a pseudogene. The CDR3 length is 18 residues. The CDR3 spells CASSKERGGQGAGNTIYF. In nucleotides, the CDR3 is TGTGCCAGCAGCAAAGAGAGGGGGGGACAGGGAGCCGGAAACACCATATATTTT.

This chain links TRBV7-9 with TRBJ2-7, with 9 bases identical to TRBD1. This CDR3 comprises 15 residues. With V trimmed by 6 bases and J by 0 bases, 6 bases remained unmatched. Germline loops: CDR1 SEHNR, CDR2 FQNEAQ (reference sequence). CDR3 sequence (DNA): TGTGCCAGCAGGCACGGGACAGGGTCCTCCTACGAGCAGTACTTC. Protein: CASRHGTGSSYEQYF.

The chain couples TRBV12-3 or TRBV12-4 to TRBJ2-2; a possible D gene is TRBD2 (6 bases). The CDR3 length is 13 residues. V lost 8 bases, J lost 6 bases, and 13 bases lay in between. The CDR3 spells CASFTGDAGELFF. For the CDR3, the DNA is TGTGCCAGCTTCACGGGAGACGCCGGGGAGCTGTTTTTT.

The sample holds one count of this clone. The chain has TRBV9 and TRBJ2-1; weak D call: TRBD2 (6 bases). The CDR3 has 15 amino acids. Germline-derived CDR1 and CDR2 are SGDLS and YYNGEE. Trimming took 1 base from V and 8 from J, leaving 16 bases between them. In nucleotides, the CDR3 is TGTGCCAGCAGCGTAACTTTTGGAGGGAGACATGAGCAGTTCTTC. Protein product: CASSVTFGGRHEQFF.

The gene calls are TRBV20-1 and TRBJ2-3; 10 nucleotides agree with TRBD2. Germline values: CDR1 DFQATT, CDR2 SNEGSKA (reference sequence). V shed 5 bases, J shed 6 bases, and the junction held 14 bases outside the gene matches. The CDR3 runs to 16 residues. CDR3 in amino acids: CSARGESGRAWDTQYF. The CDR3 nucleotides read TGCAGTGCTCGTGGGGAAAGCGGGAGGGCCTGGGATACGCAGTATTTT.

This chain joins TRBV28 and TRBJ2-7; TRBD2 aligns across 8 bases. V lost 8 bases, J lost 9 bases, and 9 bases stayed unmatched. The CDR3 is made up of 12 amino acids. The V gene's germline CDR1 is MDHEN and CDR2 SYDVKM. CDR3 nucleotide sequence: TGTGCCAGCCAGAACCTCGGGGGGGGGCAGTACTTC. This encodes CASQNLGGGQYF.

The chain combines TRBV28 with TRBJ2-3; 10 nucleotides align to TRBD1. The CDR3 totals 13 residues. The V and J ends lost 8 bases and 3 bases, in that order; junction bases with no gene match: 2. Germline loops: CDR1 MDHEN, CDR2 SYDVKM. The CDR3 DNA reads as TGTGCCAGCGGGGGACAGGGGACAGATACGCAGTATTTT. Encoded protein: CASGGQGTDTQYF.

The chain is built from TRBV19 and TRBJ2-7; D is perhaps TRBD1 (6 bases). V was shortened by 0 bases and J by 3 bases, with 12 bases between the two germline ends. Germline CDR1 is LNHDA and CDR2 is SQIVND (reference sequence). The CDR3 is 15 amino acids. DNA for the CDR3: TGTGCCAGTAGTATAGACGGGACAACCCTCTACGAGCAGTACTTC. Protein: CASSIDGTTLYEQYF.

This chain links TRBV19 with TRBJ1-1; TRBD1 matches at 10 bases. Germline V CDR1 and CDR2: LNHDA, SQIVND (reference sequence). This CDR3 is built from 17 residues. V lost 0 bases and J lost 1; bases outside the gene matches: 5. The CDR3 nucleotides are TGTGCCAGTAGTATAGAGACCGGGACAGGGGCGAACACTGAAGCTTTCTTT. It specifies CASSIETGTGANTEAFF. Looking up the rest from reference TRBV19 and TRBJ1-1 gives the full variable domain: DGGITQSPKYLFRKEGQNVTLSCEQNLNHDAMYWYRQDPGQGLRLIYYSQIVNDFQKGDIAEGYSVSREKKESFPLTVTSAQKNPTAFYLCASSIETGTGANTEAFFGQGTRLTVV.

The chain carries TRBV29-1 and TRBJ2-4, with D possibly matching TRBD1 (5 bases). The germline V gene has CDR1 SQVTM and CDR2 ANQGSEA. Trimming took off 5 bases at V and 5 bases at J, with 13 bases between the two ends. This CDR3 is 13 amino acids long. CDR3 in DNA: TGCAGCGTTACGTCTGGACAAGAAAACATTCAGTACTTC. Its translation: CSVTSGQENIQYF.

Points on this clone: The sample has other DNA sequences that encode this CDR3 too. This chain joins TRBV19 and TRBJ2-7; 9 nucleotides line up with TRBD1. The CDR3 spans 15 residues. Germline values: CDR1 LNHDA, CDR2 SQIVND (reference sequence). V lost 3 bases and J lost 0; bases outside the gene matches: 3. In nucleotides, the CDR3 is TGTGCCAGTAGTATGGGGACAGGGAGCTCCTACGAGCAGTACTTC. Translation: CASSMGTGSSYEQYF.

The J gene is TRBJ2-5, the V gene TRBV28; D perhaps matches TRBD1 (6 bases). CDR1 and CDR2 from the germline V gene are MDHEN and SYDVKM. V lost 5 bases, J lost 5 bases, and 15 bases lay in between. This CDR3 has 14 residues. The CDR3 here is CASSRTGFGETQYF. The DNA of the CDR3 is TGTGCCAGCAGTCGTACAGGGTTCGGGGAGACCCAGTACTTC. Using reference TRBV28 and TRBJ2-5 for the parts outside the CDR3, the full variable domain is DVKVTQSSRYLVKRTGEKVFLECVQDMDHENMFWYRQDPGLGLRLIYFSYDVKMKEKGDIPEGYSVSREKKERFSLILESASTNQTSMYLCASSRTGFGETQYFGPGTRLLVL.

J is TRBJ1-4 and V is TRBV19, with TRBD1 identical over 9 bases. The J segment lost 8 bases and the V segment lost 7 bases, leaving 11 bases of the junction unmatched. This CDR3 has 15 amino acids. CDR1 is LNHDA and CDR2 is SQIVND in the germline V gene (reference sequence). CDR3 coding DNA: TGTGCCAGTATCCAATGGGACAGGGCAGGGGAAAAACTGTTTTTT. This sequence encodes CASIQWDRAGEKLFF.

The rearrangement joins TRBV6-4 to TRBJ1-3; TRBD1 agrees at 10 bases. V shed 5 bases, J shed 2 bases, and the junction held 3 bases outside the gene matches. The CDR3 runs to 15 residues. Germline V gives CDR1 MRHNA, CDR2 SNTAGT. CDR3 DNA: TGTGCCAGCAGTCAGACAGGGGGCCCTGGAAACACCATATATTTT. Its translation is CASSQTGGPGNTIYF.